Each of the 28 T cell receptor beta chains below was sequenced from the same sample in a study of T cells after yellow fever vaccination. TCRdb ran MiXCR on the 5' RACE reads and lists one entry per CDR3 protein. The sample includes around 100,000 distinct CDR3 sequences, 5.8% of them seen just once. The sample in question was CD8+ T cells sorted from PBMCs, obtained 10 days after the yellow fever booster vaccination. Receptor source: a man aged 18 to 29 who received the YFV17D yellow fever vaccine.

This rearrangement joins TRBV25-1 to TRBJ2-7, with D unresolved. Germline CDR1 and CDR2: MGHDK and SYGVNS. Trimming removed 7 bases from V and 3 bases from J, with 16 bases in between. The CDR3 consists of 14 residues. DNA of the CDR3: TGTGCCAGCAATGGCCCGGACGAGGACTACGAGCAGTACTTC. This translates into CASNGPDEDYEQYF.

This chain joins TRBV12-3 or TRBV12-4 and TRBJ1-2; D is unclear. This CDR3 contains 16 residues. Trimming cost V 6 bases and J 6 bases, with 23 bases left between them. DNA of the CDR3: TGTGCCAGCAGCTCAGATGTAATGACCGAGGTGCATGGCTACACCTTC. This gives the protein CASSSDVMTEVHGYTF.

This clonotype came up a few times. The rearrangement uses TRBV20-1 and TRBJ2-1; TRBD1 agrees at 8 bases. The trim removed 0 bases at V and 9 bases at J, leaving 13 bases unmatched. The CDR3 covers 16 residues. Germline V CDR1 and CDR2: DFQATT, SNEGSKA (reference sequence). CDR3 DNA sequence: TGCAGTGCTAGAGATGGACAGGGTCAGCGACTCGGTGAGCAGTTCTTC. Its translation is CSARDGQGQRLGEQFF.

The chain links TRBV4-1 to TRBJ2-7; D may be TRBD1 or TRBD2 (5 bases each). In germline, CDR1 is MGHRA, CDR2 YSYEKL. The CDR3 is 16 residues long. Deletions cut 1 base from V and 3 bases from J, with 16 bases between. The CDR3 region is CASSQGSEGNYYEQYF. Here the CDR3 DNA reads TGCGCCAGCAGCCAAGGCTCCGAGGGGAATTACTACGAGCAGTACTTC.

This clonotype was detected a few times. J is TRBJ1-1 and V is TRBV9; 9 nucleotides align to TRBD1. The CDR3 consists of 13 residues. Germline V gene sequence: CDR1 SGDLS, CDR2 YYNGEE. Trimming took 4 bases from V and 11 from J; bases not matched to a gene: 9. In DNA, the CDR3 is TGTGCCAGCAGCCCGACCGGGACAGGGTACGCTTTCTTT. It codes for CASSPTGTGYAFF.

The gene calls are TRBV7-9 and TRBJ2-7; 7 positions match TRBD2. Germline V gene data show CDR1 as SEHNR and CDR2 as FQNEAQ (reference sequence). V trimming: 5 bases; J trimming: 1 base; junction bases outside the gene matches: 5. The CDR3 sequence is 14 residues long. CDR3 residues: CASSRDYESYEQYF. CDR3 nucleotide sequence: TGTGCCAGCAGCCGGGACTATGAGTCCTACGAGCAGTACTTC.

Only a few counts were recorded for this clonotype. In DNA form, the CDR3 reads TGTGCCAGCACTCCCGGCGACACGGGCACCGGGGAGCTGTTTTTT. Translated: CASTPGDTGTGELFF. The J gene is TRBJ2-2, the V gene TRBV2; unclear D gene. The length of the CDR3 is 15 residues. CDR1 SNHLY and CDR2 FYNNEI come from the germline V gene. With 7 bases removed from V and 4 bases from J, the gap between germline ends came to 16 bases.

The V gene is TRBV7-9, the J gene TRBJ1-2; D is undetermined. V was pared by 2 bases and J by 2 bases, with 9 bases between. The CDR3 runs to 14 residues. Germline V gives CDR1 SEHNR, CDR2 FQNEAQ (reference sequence). The CDR3: CASSLTDTNYGYTF. In nucleotides, the CDR3 is TGTGCCAGCAGCTTAACTGACACAAACTATGGCTACACCTTC.

This clonotype was seen only a few times. The chain employs TRBV11-2 and TRBJ2-2, with 8 bases matching TRBD2. The CDR3 runs 15 residues. V gave up 7 bases and J gave up 1 base; unmatched junction bases: 5. Germline V lookup: CDR1 SGHAT, CDR2 FQNNGV. CDR3 region: CASTGGAGNTGELFF. The CDR3 bases are TGTGCCAGCACCGGGGGGGCCGGGAACACCGGGGAGCTGTTTTTT. Together with reference TRBV11-2 and TRBJ2-2, the CDR3 gives the full variable domain: EAGVAQSPRYKIIEKRQSVAFWCNPISGHATLYWYQQILGQGPKLLIQFQNNGVVDDSQLPKDRFSAERLKGVDSTLKIQPAKLEDSAVYLCASTGGAGNTGELFFGEGSRLTVL.

This chain uses TRBV28 with TRBJ2-1; a possible D gene is TRBD1 (5 bases). Deletions cut 6 bases from V and 7 bases from J, with 16 bases between. The length of the CDR3 is 14 residues. Germline assignment: CDR1 MDHEN and CDR2 SYDVKM. CDR3 nucleotide sequence: TGTGCCAGCAGCGACCCAGGGTACTTTAATGAGCAGTTCTTC. Amino acid sequence: CASSDPGYFNEQFF.

This clonotype has just a few counts. V and J are TRBV6-2 or TRBV6-3 and TRBJ1-6; D unclear. Trimming removed 2 bases at V and 5 bases at J, with 4 bases between. The CDR3 contains 13 residues. CDR1 is MNHEY and CDR2 is SVGEGT in the germline V gene. The CDR3 DNA reads TGTGCCAGCAGTTACAGGGATAATTCACCCCTCCACTTT. The encoded protein is CASSYRDNSPLHF.

This clonotype was detected a few times. V and J are TRBV10-3 and TRBJ2-1; TRBD2 matches at 10 bases. The CDR3 consists of 14 residues. From germline, CDR1 is ENHRY and CDR2 SYGVKD. J gave up 7 bases and V 4 bases, and 4 bases lay outside the gene matches. The CDR3 is CAISGLAGDNEQFF. CDR3 nucleotides: TGTGCCATCAGTGGCCTAGCGGGGGATAATGAGCAGTTCTTC.

This clonotype was detected ten times or more. The rearrangement links TRBV7-8 to TRBJ1-1; D unresolved. Trimming removed 2 bases at V and 11 bases at J, with 12 bases between. This CDR3 is built from 12 residues. CDR1 is SGHVS and CDR2 is FQNEAQ in the germline V gene. CDR3 coding DNA: TGTGCCAGCAGCTTAAGGAGGGAAAGCGCTTTCTTT. Its translation is CASSLRRESAFF. The whole variable domain, filled in from reference TRBV7-8 and TRBJ1-1, reads GAGVSQSPRYKVAKRGQDVALRCDPISGHVSLFWYQQALGQGPEFLTYFQNEAQLDKSGLPSDRFFAERPEGSVSTLKIQRTQQEDSAVYLCASSLRRESAFFGQGTRLTVV.

This clonotype showed up just a few times. The V call is TRBV11-2, the J call TRBJ1-2; the match to TRBD1 covers 7 bases. V shed 4 bases, J shed 6 bases, and the junction held 11 bases outside the gene matches. This CDR3 comprises 15 residues. The V gene's germline CDR1 is SGHAT and CDR2 FQNNGV. The CDR3 DNA reads as TGTGCCAGCAGCTGGGGGACAGCAGGGAATGATGGCTACACCTTC. Protein product: CASSWGTAGNDGYTF.

This chain connects TRBV4-2 to TRBJ1-6; 8 nucleotides line up with TRBD1. Germline trimming cut 0 bases from V and 9 bases from J; bases unmatched to any gene: 7. The CDR3 loop spans 16 amino acids. In germline, CDR1 is LGHNA, CDR2 YNFKEQ. Here the CDR3 reads CASSQDLGQESSPLHF. In nucleotides, the CDR3 is TGTGCCAGCAGCCAAGATCTGGGACAGGAGAGTTCACCCCTCCACTTT.

This sequence joins TRBV12-3 or TRBV12-4 and TRBJ1-1; D gene unclear. The CDR3 spans 17 residues. Deletions cut 2 bases from V and 2 bases from J, with 18 bases between. DNA for the CDR3: TGTGCCAGCAGTTTAAAGGTTTGGGCAGAGGGAAACACTGAAGCTTTCTTT. Its translation: CASSLKVWAEGNTEAFF.

This clonotype was counted a few times. The gene calls are TRBV7-2 and TRBJ2-7; TRBD1 aligns across 11 bases. The CDR3 sequence is 16 residues long. After removal of 5 bases from V and 2 bases from J, the junction contained 8 bases not matched to a gene. Germline CDR1 and CDR2: SGHTA and FQGNSA. CDR3 nucleotide sequence: TGTGCCAGCAGCCCCCGCCCGGGACAGGGGGCCTACGAGCAGTACTTC. Encoded protein: CASSPRPGQGAYEQYF.

This clonotype was counted between two and nine times. The chain recombines TRBV9 with TRBJ2-1; maybe TRBD2 (6 bases). The CDR3 contains 17 residues. Germline CDR1 reads SGDLS; CDR2 reads YYNGEE. Trimming took off 0 bases at V and 7 bases at J, with 20 bases between the two ends. CDR3 protein: CASSVEAGWGIQNEQFF. The CDR3 DNA follows: TGTGCCAGCAGCGTAGAGGCGGGATGGGGTATCCAGAATGAGCAGTTCTTC.

The V and J genes are TRBV6-5 and TRBJ1-2; D is perhaps TRBD1 (5 bases). Trimming removed 2 bases from V and 6 bases from J, with 13 bases in between. CDR3 length: 14 amino acids. The germline CDR1 and CDR2 sequences are MNHEY and SVGAGI. For the CDR3, the DNA is TGTGCCAGCAGTTACGGCAGGGTGGGTGATGGCTACACCTTC. Translating it yields CASSYGRVGDGYTF.

This chain connects TRBV24-1 to TRBJ2-2; 8 positions match TRBD1. The germline CDR1 and CDR2 sequences are KGHDR and SFDVKD. CDR3 length equals 11 residues. V lost 9 bases and J lost 10; bases outside the gene matches: 3. Written as DNA, the CDR3 is TGTGCCACCGGACAGGGTGTGGAGCTGTTTTTT. This encodes CATGQGVELFF.

Many counts were recorded for this clonotype. The chain has TRBV29-1 and TRBJ2-4; 7 bases fit TRBD1. CDR3 length: 13 residues. J gave up 3 bases and V 5 bases, and 4 bases lay outside the gene matches. Germline V gene lookup returns CDR1 SQVTM and CDR2 ANQGSEA. CDR3 bases: TGCAGCGTTAAGGGACAGAACAAAAACATTCAGTACTTC. The encoded protein is CSVKGQNKNIQYF.

This clonotype was counted between two and nine times. This chain connects TRBV20-1 to TRBJ1-1; D is ambiguous. The CDR3 is 14 amino acids. Trimming removed 0 bases at V and 1 base at J, with 9 bases between. Germline CDR1 and CDR2: DFQATT and SNEGSKA (reference sequence). The CDR3 nucleotides read TGCAGTGCTAGAGATCTGCTGTGGAACACTGAAGCTTTCTTT. Its translation: CSARDLLWNTEAFF.

The CDR3 sequence is CASSPAMLNTEAFF. CDR3 coding DNA: TGTGCCAGCAGCCCCGCCATGTTGAACACTGAAGCTTTCTTT. J is TRBJ1-1 and V is TRBV9; D is uncertain. The germline V gene has CDR1 SGDLS and CDR2 YYNGEE. The V end lost 4 bases, the J end lost 0 bases, and 10 bases lay between the germline ends. The CDR3 has 14 amino acids. Full variable domain (remainder filled in from reference TRBV9 and TRBJ1-1): DSGVTQTPKHLITATGQRVTLRCSPRSGDLSVYWYQQSLDQGLQFLIQYYNGEERAKGNILERFSAQQFPDLHSELNLSSLELGDSALYFCASSPAMLNTEAFFGQGTRLTVV.

There are many counts of this clonotype. V gene TRBV29-1 combines with J gene TRBJ2-7; D is possibly TRBD1 (7 bases). The CDR3 is 15 residues long. Deletions cut 0 bases from V and 2 bases from J, with 14 bases between. Per germline, CDR1 SQVTM and CDR2 ANQGSEA. The CDR3 reads CSVEDGGTAPYEQYF. The CDR3 DNA is TGCAGCGTTGAAGATGGGGGGACAGCTCCCTACGAGCAGTACTTC.

This clonotype was found a few times. The chain links TRBV24-1 to TRBJ1-3, with D perhaps matching TRBD1 (6 bases). V was pared by 7 bases and J by 0 bases, with 12 bases between. CDR3 length: 15 amino acids. Germline values: CDR1 KGHDR, CDR2 SFDVKD. CDR3 in amino acids: CATRGTFSSGNTIYF. CDR3 DNA: TGTGCCACCAGAGGGACATTTAGCTCTGGAAACACCATATATTTT.

This clonotype occurred a few times. J is TRBJ1-1 and V is TRBV19; the match to TRBD1 covers 7 bases. V dropped 6 bases and J dropped 3; count of bases not matched to a gene: 7. The CDR3 covers 14 residues. The germline CDR1 and CDR2 sequences are LNHDA and SQIVND (reference sequence). The CDR3 sequence is CASSPRDSHTEAFF. The CDR3 region has the DNA TGTGCCAGTAGCCCGAGGGACAGCCACACTGAAGCTTTCTTT.

In its sample, this clonotype was seen a few times. This sequence joins TRBV20-1 and TRBJ2-7; D is unresolved. The germline V gene encodes CDR1 DFQATT and CDR2 SNEGSKA (reference sequence). This CDR3 is built from 11 residues. Between the trimmed V and J ends, which lost 3 bases and 4 bases, there was a span of 7 bases. The CDR3 loop is CSASDRYEQYV. CDR3 DNA: TGCAGTGCTAGCGATCGATACGAGCAGTACGTC.

The table lists this clonotype with a few counts. The CDR3 sequence is CASSSLGGKQETQYF. Written as DNA, the CDR3 is TGTGCCAGCAGCTCATTGGGAGGGAAACAAGAGACCCAGTACTTC. The J gene is TRBJ2-5, the V gene TRBV27, with 7 bases fitting TRBD2. Germline CDR1 and CDR2: MNHEY and SMNVEV (reference sequence). The length of the CDR3 is 15 residues. V dropped 6 bases and J dropped 2; count of bases not matched to a gene: 9.